These 12 T cell receptor beta chains originate from one sample sequenced in a study of early T cells in non-severe SARS-CoV-2 infection. TCRdb recomputed calls from the 5' RACE reads with MiXCR, one row per CDR3 protein. The top ten hold less than 6% of the sample, which has more than 25,000 distinct CDR3 sequences, about 4.5% seen once. Source: whole blood, taken at baseline. The receptor set was obtained from an adult who was a healthcare worker with PCR-confirmed SARS-CoV-2 infection or an uninfected control (not recorded which).

The J gene is TRBJ2-2, the V gene TRBV29-1, with D perhaps matching TRBD1 (6 bases). V dropped 7 bases and J dropped 6 bases, with 12 bases sitting between them. In germline, CDR1 is SQVTM, CDR2 ANQGSEA. The CDR3 consists of 12 residues. DNA for the CDR3: TGCAGCGCCAGGGGTTCCCCCGGGGAGCTGTTTTTT. It yields the protein CSARGSPGELFF.

This clonotype was picked up a small number of times. This chain links TRBV30 with TRBJ2-7; 8 bases are a match to TRBD2. The length of the CDR3 is 14 residues. Germline loops: CDR1 GTSNPN, CDR2 SVGIG (reference sequence). V lost 5 bases, J lost 5 bases, and 11 bases stayed unmatched. The CDR3 region is CAWDWSGSSNEQYF. CDR3 nucleotide sequence: TGTGCCTGGGATTGGAGCGGGAGTTCGAACGAGCAGTACTTC.

In its sample, this clonotype was seen a few times. The CDR3 protein is CASTSPGLTDTQYF. DNA of the CDR3: TGTGCCAGCACCTCCCCGGGGCTCACAGATACGCAGTATTTT. The chain couples TRBV28 to TRBJ2-3, with D tentatively TRBD1 or TRBD2 (5 bases each). The germline gives CDR1 MDHEN, CDR2 SYDVKM. The V end was cut by 7 bases, the J end by 2 bases, with 13 bases between. The CDR3 loop spans 14 amino acids.

This clonotype was detected many times. This chain uses TRBV19 with TRBJ2-6, with 7 bases that match TRBD1. Germline trimming cut 4 bases from V and 1 base from J; bases unmatched to any gene: 1. The CDR3 has 15 residues. Germline V gives CDR1 LNHDA, CDR2 SQIVND (reference sequence). In DNA, the CDR3 is TGTGCCAGTAGTAGCAGGGGGTCTGGGGCCAACGTCCTGACTTTC. Translating gives CASSSRGSGANVLTF.

This clonotype has at least ten counts. The rearrangement joins TRBV27 to TRBJ2-5, with D perhaps being TRBD1 or TRBD2 (5 bases each). V lost 3 bases and J lost 1, with 12 bases in between. The CDR3 extends over 15 amino acids. Per germline, CDR1 MNHEY and CDR2 SMNVEV (reference sequence). The CDR3 coding sequence is TGTGCCAGCAGTTTCTGGGACGGTCGCCAAGAGACCCAGTACTTC. It is translated as CASSFWDGRQETQYF.

V usage is TRBV29-1 and J usage is TRBJ2-7; 11 bases are a match to TRBD1. The junction had 6 bases not matched to a gene; V was cut back by 8 bases and J by 3 bases. CDR3 length: 13 residues. Germline V CDR1 and CDR2: SQVTM, ANQGSEA. DNA for the CDR3: TGCAGCACTTCCGGGACAGGGGGCTACGAGCAGTACTTC. Its translation: CSTSGTGGYEQYF.

This clonotype was seen a few times. Here the CDR3 reads CASSLVRELDYGYTF. The CDR3, as DNA: TGTGCCAGCAGCTTAGTTCGGGAGCTTGACTATGGCTACACCTTC. The chain carries TRBV7-9 and TRBJ1-2; the D is unclear. The V end lost 1 base, the J end lost 3 bases, and 12 bases lay between the germline ends. CDR3 length: 15 residues. The germline V gene has CDR1 SEHNR and CDR2 FQNEAQ (reference sequence).

There are many counts of this clonotype. The chain has TRBV12-3 or TRBV12-4 and TRBJ2-1; no clear D gene. The V end lost 6 bases, the J end lost 5 bases, and 11 bases lay between the germline ends. The CDR3 sequence is 13 residues long. CDR3 residues: CASSPRADNEQFF. CDR3 coding DNA: TGTGCCAGCAGCCCCCGGGCGGACAATGAGCAGTTCTTC.

This clonotype has a count of ten or more. This chain joins TRBV7-6 and TRBJ1-5; D unclear. Germline V gives CDR1 SGHVS, CDR2 FNYEAQ. Trimming took 2 bases from V and 2 from J, leaving 10 bases between them. This CDR3 is built from 15 residues. Here the CDR3 DNA reads TGTGCCAGCAGCTTATCCCCCGCGGGCAATCAGCCCCAGCATTTT. It translates to CASSLSPAGNQPQHF.

This clonotype is termed medium-sized. The chain recombines TRBV12-3 or TRBV12-4 with TRBJ2-7; possibly TRBD1 for D (6 bases). Trimming removed 2 bases from V and 4 bases from J, with 12 bases in between. The CDR3 length is 14 residues. The CDR3 sequence: CASSLQGWDYEQYF. CDR3 bases: TGTGCCAGCAGTTTACAGGGGTGGGATTACGAGCAGTACTTC.

In this sample, this clonotype turned up many times. The chain combines TRBV7-2 with TRBJ1-4, with TRBD1 identical over 9 bases. The CDR3 extends over 15 amino acids. CDR1 and CDR2 from the germline V gene are SGHTA and FQGNSA. V shed 7 bases, J shed 8 bases, and the junction held 11 bases outside the gene matches. The CDR3 region has the DNA TGTGCCAGCACCGAATCCGGGACAGGGCGCGAAAAACTGTTTTTT. Translation gives CASTESGTGREKLFF.

The chain carries TRBV2 and TRBJ1-1; the match to TRBD1 covers 7 bases. This CDR3 region has 13 residues. Germline V gene data show CDR1 as SNHLY and CDR2 as FYNNEI. V shed 6 bases and J 4 bases; nucleotides not matched to a gene: 5. In nucleotides, the CDR3 is TGTGCCAGCAGGGGGGACAGTTTCACTGAAGCTTTCTTT. It is translated as CASRGDSFTEAFF.